This T cell receptor beta chain derives from a study of blood T cells in healthy people across ages. Findings of the study overall: The CMV status of each donor remained undetermined, and this could have confounded shifts in expanded clonotypes.

The authors ran a second PCR of roughly 6 to 11 cycles using a sample-barcoded 5' primer and a J-beta primer mix. In TCRdb, the 5' RACE reads were re-called with MiXCR into one record per CDR3 protein. The sample has around 940,000 distinct CDR3 sequences; roughly half are singletons. Healthy Caucasian individuals from Russia aged about 6 to 100 served as donors. About this clonotype: The antigen is unknown.

The CDR3 is made up of 17 amino acids. Germline lookup yields CDR1 MGHRA and CDR2 YSYEKL. The ends lost 2 bases at V and 2 bases at J; junction bases unmatched: 5. Sequencing used blood. The clonotype was recovered from a woman aged 60-75 years in good health. V gene TRBV4-1 combines with J gene TRBJ2-5, with 13 positions matching TRBD2. The CDR3: CASSQRTSGSGQETQYF. DNA for the CDR3: TGCGCCAGCAGCCAAAGGACTAGCGGGAGTGGGCAAGAGACCCAGTACTTC.